This entry lists 24 T cell receptor beta chains sequenced from one sample in a study of shared clonotypes between healthy human individuals. Repertoires were generated with immunoSEQ multiplex PCR, while TCRdb's copy carries only in-frame clones and drops some. The sample records about 480,000 clones, 60% to 80% being singletons. The sample consisted of PBMCs. The receptors derive from a woman aged 40 to 50 in good health. Some clones in this sample may be carry-over from other donors' samples.

The rearrangement joins TRBV5-6 to TRBJ2-5; TRBD2 matches at 10 bases. The V gene's germline CDR1 is SGHDT and CDR2 YYEEEE. V was pared by 3 bases and J by 5 bases, with 4 bases of the junction left unmatched. The CDR3 covers 14 residues. CDR3 bases: TGTGCCAGCAGCTCTAGCGGGAGTCGGGAGACCCAGTACTTC. It yields the protein CASSSSGSRETQYF.

The V call is TRBV7-5, the J call TRBJ1-3. TRBV7-5 is given as a pseudogene. This CDR3 is 14 amino acids long. CDR3: CARSPGLGGNTIYF. In nucleotides, the CDR3 is TGTGCCAGAAGCCCAGGCCTGGGAGGAAACACCATATATTTT.

The J gene is TRBJ1-2, the V gene TRBV29-1; no clear D. Germline CDR1 reads SQVTM; CDR2 reads ANQGSEA. The CDR3 loop spans 10 amino acids. Trimming stripped 6 bases from V and 7 bases from J, with 9 bases between. CDR3 residues: CSVKAPGYTF. CDR3 bases: TGCAGCGTCAAAGCCCCTGGCTACACCTTC.

V usage is TRBV5-1 and J usage is TRBJ2-1; D remains ambiguous. The CDR3 totals 14 residues. Trimming pared 0 bases from V and 9 bases from J, leaving 13 bases between. Germline V gene lookup returns CDR1 SGHRS and CDR2 YFSETQ. CDR3 in amino acids: CASSLGVDSGEQFF. DNA of the CDR3: TGCGCCAGCAGCTTGGGGGTCGACTCCGGTGAGCAGTTCTTC.

J is TRBJ1-3 and V is TRBV2; the D is unclear. V lost 1 base and J lost 0, with 4 bases in between. The CDR3 length is 14 residues. The germline CDR1 and CDR2 sequences are SNHLY and FYNNEI. CDR3 sequence reads: CASSEDNSGNTIYF. DNA for the CDR3: TGTGCCAGCAGTGAAGACAACTCTGGAAACACCATATATTTT.

This clone turned up a few times. The V call is TRBV5-1, the J call TRBJ2-5; a weak D match, TRBD1 (5 bases). Germline V gene lookup returns CDR1 SGHRS and CDR2 YFSETQ. The CDR3 extends over 13 amino acids. Deletions cut 0 bases from V and 5 bases from J, with 8 bases between. CDR3 sequence reads: CASSLAGWETQYF. The CDR3 DNA reads TGCGCCAGCAGCTTGGCAGGGTGGGAGACCCAGTACTTC. The full variable domain, with the rest looked up from reference TRBV5-1 and TRBJ2-5, is KAGVTQTPRYLIKTRGQQVTLSCSPISGHRSVSWYQQTPGQGLQFLFEYFSETQRNKGNFPGRFSGRQFSNSRSEMNVSTLELGDSALYLCASSLAGWETQYFGPGTRLLVL.

Here the CDR3 DNA reads TGTGCCAGCAGTATTGGGACCGGGGAGCTGTTTTTT. Translating gives CASSIGTGELFF. V gene TRBV27 combines with J gene TRBJ2-2; D ambiguous. The CDR3 has 12 residues. Trimming left V 5 bases short and J 5 bases short, with 6 bases between. The germline V gene encodes CDR1 MNHEY and CDR2 SMNVEV (reference sequence).

The table lists this clone with a count of one. V usage is TRBV15 and J usage is TRBJ1-5; 7 bases align to TRBD1. The CDR3 runs 15 residues. J lost 6 bases, V lost 0 bases, and 5 bases had no gene match. CDR1 is LNHNV and CDR2 is YYDKDF in the germline V gene (reference sequence). The CDR3 reads CATSRERQGVQPQHF. CDR3 DNA: TGTGCCACCAGCAGAGAGCGACAGGGTGTTCAGCCCCAGCATTTT. Supplemented by reference TRBV15 and TRBJ1-5, the full variable domain reads DAMVIQNPRYQVTQFGKPVTLSCSQTLNHNVMYWYQQKSSQAPKLLFHYYDKDFNNEADTPDNFQSRRPNTSFCFLDIRSPGLGDTAMYLCATSRERQGVQPQHFGDGTRLSIL.

V and J are TRBV7-9 and TRBJ2-6; no reliable D call. V was clipped by 7 bases and J by 3 bases, with 16 bases between them. CDR3 length: 16 residues. The germline gives CDR1 SEHNR, CDR2 FQNEAQ (reference sequence). CDR3 in amino acids: CASTRLVGSGANVLTF. CDR3 nucleotides: TGTGCCAGCACCCGTCTCGTGGGAAGTGGGGCCAACGTCCTGACTTTC.

This clone has a single count. J is TRBJ2-5 and V is TRBV27; D is unresolved. Trimming left V 5 bases short and J 0 bases short, with 4 bases between. The germline gives CDR1 MNHEY, CDR2 SMNVEV (reference sequence). CDR3 length: 12 amino acids. DNA for the CDR3: TGTGCCAGCAGTGGGTACCAAGAGACCCAGTACTTC. As protein: CASSGYQETQYF.

The chain carries TRBV6-6 and TRBJ2-7, with 7 bases lining up with TRBD1. Germline V gene data show CDR1 as MNHNY and CDR2 as SVGAGI (reference sequence). CDR3 length equals 15 residues. The junction had 7 bases not matched to a gene; V was cut back by 0 bases and J by 5 bases. For the CDR3, the DNA is TGTGCCAGCAGTTACTCGAGTGACAGGGTCCACGAGCAGTACTTC. It codes for CASSYSSDRVHEQYF.

This chain joins TRBV10-2 and TRBJ2-2, with TRBD2 matching over 10 bases. This CDR3 is built from 14 residues. V dropped 6 bases and J dropped 7; count of bases not matched to a gene: 5. The germline V gene has CDR1 WSHSY and CDR2 SAAADI. CDR3 amino acids: CASRQREGNGELFF. DNA of the CDR3: TGCGCCAGCAGGCAGCGGGAGGGGAACGGGGAGCTGTTTTTT.

This clone came up once. The CDR3 here is CASSFRGEKLFF. CDR3 nucleotide sequence: TGTGCCAGCAGCTTTCGGGGTGAAAAACTGTTTTTT. The chain uses TRBV7-2 and TRBJ1-4; no reliable D call. Trimming took off 3 bases at V and 7 bases at J, with 6 bases between the two ends. Germline CDR1 is SGHTA and CDR2 is FQGNSA. The CDR3 covers 12 residues. Full variable domain (outside the CDR3, taken from reference TRBV7-2 and TRBJ1-4): GAGVSQSPSNKVTEKGKDVELRCDPISGHTALYWYRQSLGQGLEFLIYFQGNSAPDKSGLPSDRFSAERTGGSVSTLTIQRTQQEDSAVYLCASSFRGEKLFFGSGTQLSVL.

V gene TRBV5-1 combines with J gene TRBJ1-5, with TRBD1 as a possible D gene (5 bases). V was shortened by 1 base and J by 5 bases, with 13 bases between the two germline ends. There are 15 residues in the CDR3. CDR1 and CDR2 from the germline V gene are SGHRS and YFSETQ. For the CDR3, the DNA is TGCGCCAGCAGCTTGACCTCAGGGTCTCATCAGCCCCAGCATTTT. The encoded protein is CASSLTSGSHQPQHF.

The CDR3 DNA reads as TGTGCCAGCAGCGTAGGGTCAAGCGGGAGGTACAATGAGCAGTTCTTC. This gives the protein CASSVGSSGRYNEQFF. J is TRBJ2-1 and V is TRBV9; 9 bases match TRBD2. Germline assignment: CDR1 SGDLS and CDR2 YYNGEE. The trim removed 0 bases at V and 4 bases at J, leaving 5 bases unmatched. This CDR3 has 16 residues.

This clone was seen once. This chain uses TRBV9 with TRBJ1-4; 8 bases are shared with TRBD1. Trimming removed 4 bases from V and 1 base from J; junction bases left unmatched: 3. CDR1 SGDLS and CDR2 YYNGEE come from the germline V gene. The CDR3 is made up of 15 amino acids. The DNA of the CDR3 is TGTGCCAGCAGCTCAACAGGGGGAACTAATGAAAAACTGTTTTTT. Translating it yields CASSSTGGTNEKLFF.

The V and J genes are TRBV28 and TRBJ2-3; TRBD2 matches 8 bases. In germline, CDR1 is MDHEN, CDR2 SYDVKM. With 4 bases clipped from V and 3 bases from J, the junction kept 6 bases outside the gene matches. CDR3 size: 15 residues. CDR3 loop: CASSSGGEGTDTQYF. CDR3 nucleotides: TGTGCCAGCAGTTCCGGGGGGGAGGGGACAGATACGCAGTATTTT.

V usage is TRBV28 and J usage is TRBJ2-7, with D perhaps matching TRBD1 (5 bases). Between the trimmed V and J ends, which lost 5 bases and 5 bases, there was a span of 16 bases. Germline lookup yields CDR1 MDHEN and CDR2 SYDVKM. CDR3 length equals 14 residues. The CDR3 nucleotides read TGTGCCAGCAGTACTTACCGATTACAGGACGAGCAGTACTTC. Translating it yields CASSTYRLQDEQYF.

V is TRBV6-5 and J is TRBJ2-1; D gene ambiguous. Trimming shortened V by 5 bases and J by 0 bases, and 11 bases separated the two germline ends. The CDR3 contains 15 residues. Per the germline V gene, CDR1 is MNHEY and CDR2 is SVGAGI. CDR3 loop: CASSRDMYSYNEQFF. The CDR3 coding sequence is TGTGCCAGCAGTCGCGATATGTACTCCTACAATGAGCAGTTCTTC.

This clone showed up many times. This chain joins TRBV19 and TRBJ1-4; the D gene is possibly TRBD1 (5 bases). The CDR3 loop spans 18 amino acids. In germline, CDR1 is LNHDA, CDR2 SQIVND (reference sequence). Trimming removed 3 bases from V and 0 bases from J, with 17 bases in between. The CDR3 sequence: CASSIWEGIRATNEKLFF. The CDR3 DNA is TGTGCCAGTAGTATCTGGGAGGGGATCCGTGCAACTAATGAAAAACTGTTTTTT. Combining the CDR3 with reference TRBV19 and TRBJ1-4 gives the whole variable domain DGGITQSPKYLFRKEGQNVTLSCEQNLNHDAMYWYRQDPGQGLRLIYYSQIVNDFQKGDIAEGYSVSREKKESFPLTVTSAQKNPTAFYLCASSIWEGIRATNEKLFFGSGTQLSVL.

The genes are TRBV5-1 and TRBJ1-4, with 11 positions matching TRBD1. In germline, CDR1 is SGHRS, CDR2 YFSETQ. With 3 bases clipped from V and 4 bases from J, the junction kept 5 bases outside the gene matches. There are 16 residues in the CDR3. CDR3 bases: TGCGCCAGCAGCTCCGGACAGGGGGCCAATAATGAAAAACTGTTTTTT. Translating gives CASSSGQGANNEKLFF.

The CDR3 coding sequence is TGCGCCAGCAGCTTGATGGCGGGGAGCACAGATACGCAGTATTTT. Translation: CASSLMAGSTDTQYF. The chain combines TRBV5-1 with TRBJ2-3, with TRBD2 as a possible D gene (6 bases). The CDR3 has 15 amino acids. V was trimmed by 1 base and J by 0 bases, leaving 9 bases between them. CDR1 is SGHRS and CDR2 is YFSETQ in the germline V gene.

This clone was picked up a small number of times. The V gene is TRBV5-4, the J gene TRBJ2-2, with 8 bases aligning to TRBD2. The CDR3 is 17 residues long. In germline, CDR1 is SGHNT, CDR2 YYREEE (reference sequence). With V trimmed by 0 bases and J by 2 bases, 6 bases remained unmatched. The CDR3 DNA is TGTGCCAGCAGCTTGGGGCAGCGGGGGACCAACACCGGGGAGCTGTTTTTT. It codes for CASSLGQRGTNTGELFF.

The rearrangement joins TRBV19 to TRBJ2-1; perhaps D is TRBD1 or TRBD2 (5 bases each). V lost 4 bases and J 3 bases, leaving 13 bases between the germline ends. The CDR3 totals 15 residues. Germline lookup yields CDR1 LNHDA and CDR2 SQIVND (reference sequence). This chain's CDR3 is CASSTDGANYNEQFF. As DNA, the CDR3 is TGTGCCAGTAGTACGGACGGGGCCAACTACAATGAGCAGTTCTTC.